These T cell receptor beta chains were read from a single sample in a study of blood T cell repertoires in COVID-19. Produced via immunoSEQ multiplex PCR; TCRdb's table is partial and in-frame only. The table records roughly 220,000 clones, 86% of them present only once. Sequencing used peripheral blood. The receptors derive from a man aged 30-40 years who had recovered from COVID-19. CDR3s include the opening cysteine and the closing phenylalanine or tryptophan. The D gene is left open where the match is weak. Clone size is not always given. Where it is, it says once, few, many or a class for expanded clones.

D: -
J: TRBJ1-3
size: -
V: TRBV19
CDR3: CASSREAHSGNTIYF
DNA: TGTGCCAGTAGTCGGGAGGCCCACTCTGGAAACACCATATATTTT

D: -
J: TRBJ1-1
size: -
V: TRBV29-1
CDR3: CSETVQATTAFF
DNA: TGCAGCGAAACGGTCCAGGCGACAACGGCTTTCTTT

D: TRBD2
J: TRBJ2-1
size: -
V: TRBV27
CDR3: CASSLLSSGGLGNEQFF
DNA: TGTGCCAGCAGTTTGTTGTCTAGCGGGGGGCTGGGCAATGAGCAGTTCTTC

D: TRBD2
J: TRBJ2-1
size: once
V: TRBV6-5
CDR3: CASLHSGGPSNEQFF
DNA: TGTGCCAGTCTCCATTCGGGGGGGCCGAGTAATGAGCAGTTCTTC

D: TRBD1
J: TRBJ1-2
size: -
V: TRBV29-1
CDR3: CSVEGAGQGAGGYTF
DNA: TGCAGCGTTGAAGGTGCTGGACAGGGGGCTGGTGGCTACACCTTC

D: TRBD2
J: TRBJ2-1
size: once
V: TRBV4-2
CDR3: CASSSGGAGNEQFF
DNA: TGTGCCAGCTCGAGCGGGGGGGCCGGGAATGAGCAGTTCTTC

D: -
J: TRBJ2-2
size: -
V: TRBV2
CDR3: CASKVGLANTGELFF
DNA: TGTGCCAGCAAGGTGGGGCTTGCGAACACCGGGGAGCTGTTTTTT

D: -
J: TRBJ1-5
size: -
V: TRBV3-1/TRBV3-2
CDR3: CASSPTQTGRNQPQHF
DNA: TGTGCCAGCAGCCCGACTCAGACAGGTCGCAATCAGCCCCAGCATTTT

D: TRBD2
J: TRBJ2-3
size: -
V: TRBV19
CDR3: CASSGGGGADTQYF
DNA: TGTGCCAGTAGTGGTGGCGGGGGGGCTGATACGCAGTATTTT

D: -
J: TRBJ2-2
size: -
V: TRBV6-6
CDR3: CASNLRVTTAGGELFF
DNA: TGTGCCAGCAACCTAAGGGTGACGACGGCGGGCGGGGAGCTGTTTTTT

D: TRBD1
J: TRBJ1-6
size: -
V: TRBV5-6
CDR3: CASTHRQGTVDSPLHF
DNA: TGTGCCAGCACACATCGACAGGGCACTGTAGATTCACCCCTCCACTTT

D: -
J: TRBJ1-5
size: -
V: TRBV19
CDR3: CASSIVQLSLNQPQHF
DNA: TGTGCCAGTAGTATTGTACAGCTAAGTTTAAATCAGCCCCAGCATTTT

D: TRBD1
J: TRBJ1-5
size: -
V: TRBV6-4
CDR3: CASSVSRGQAQHF
DNA: TGTGCCAGCAGTGTGTCCAGGGGGCAGGCCCAGCATTTT

D: TRBD2
J: TRBJ2-3
size: -
V: TRBV5-4
CDR3: CASSLRGGADTQYF
DNA: TGTGCCAGCAGCTTGCGGGGGGGGGCAGATACGCAGTATTTT

D: TRBD2
J: TRBJ2-5
size: -
V: TRBV28
CDR3: CASSSYRGGSYLATQYF
DNA: TGTGCCAGCAGTTCCTATCGGGGGGGCTCCTATCTCGCGACCCAGTACTTC

D: -
J: TRBJ2-1
size: -
V: TRBV6-5
CDR3: CASSYFGHYNEQFF
DNA: TGTGCCAGCAGTTACTTTGGACATTACAATGAGCAGTTCTTC

D: TRBD1
J: TRBJ1-2
size: once
V: TRBV12-3/TRBV12-4
CDR3: CASSGQGRGYTF
DNA: TGTGCCAGCAGCGGACAGGGCCGAGGCTACACCTTC

D: TRBD1
J: TRBJ1-2
size: -
V: TRBV19
CDR3: CASSPTGDNYGYTF
DNA: TGTGCCAGTAGTCCGACAGGGGATAACTATGGCTACACCTTC

D: TRBD2
J: TRBJ2-2
size: -
V: TRBV14
CDR3: CASSQDLLSGAGELFF
DNA: TGTGCCAGCAGCCAAGACCTTCTAAGCGGGGCTGGGGAGCTGTTTTTT